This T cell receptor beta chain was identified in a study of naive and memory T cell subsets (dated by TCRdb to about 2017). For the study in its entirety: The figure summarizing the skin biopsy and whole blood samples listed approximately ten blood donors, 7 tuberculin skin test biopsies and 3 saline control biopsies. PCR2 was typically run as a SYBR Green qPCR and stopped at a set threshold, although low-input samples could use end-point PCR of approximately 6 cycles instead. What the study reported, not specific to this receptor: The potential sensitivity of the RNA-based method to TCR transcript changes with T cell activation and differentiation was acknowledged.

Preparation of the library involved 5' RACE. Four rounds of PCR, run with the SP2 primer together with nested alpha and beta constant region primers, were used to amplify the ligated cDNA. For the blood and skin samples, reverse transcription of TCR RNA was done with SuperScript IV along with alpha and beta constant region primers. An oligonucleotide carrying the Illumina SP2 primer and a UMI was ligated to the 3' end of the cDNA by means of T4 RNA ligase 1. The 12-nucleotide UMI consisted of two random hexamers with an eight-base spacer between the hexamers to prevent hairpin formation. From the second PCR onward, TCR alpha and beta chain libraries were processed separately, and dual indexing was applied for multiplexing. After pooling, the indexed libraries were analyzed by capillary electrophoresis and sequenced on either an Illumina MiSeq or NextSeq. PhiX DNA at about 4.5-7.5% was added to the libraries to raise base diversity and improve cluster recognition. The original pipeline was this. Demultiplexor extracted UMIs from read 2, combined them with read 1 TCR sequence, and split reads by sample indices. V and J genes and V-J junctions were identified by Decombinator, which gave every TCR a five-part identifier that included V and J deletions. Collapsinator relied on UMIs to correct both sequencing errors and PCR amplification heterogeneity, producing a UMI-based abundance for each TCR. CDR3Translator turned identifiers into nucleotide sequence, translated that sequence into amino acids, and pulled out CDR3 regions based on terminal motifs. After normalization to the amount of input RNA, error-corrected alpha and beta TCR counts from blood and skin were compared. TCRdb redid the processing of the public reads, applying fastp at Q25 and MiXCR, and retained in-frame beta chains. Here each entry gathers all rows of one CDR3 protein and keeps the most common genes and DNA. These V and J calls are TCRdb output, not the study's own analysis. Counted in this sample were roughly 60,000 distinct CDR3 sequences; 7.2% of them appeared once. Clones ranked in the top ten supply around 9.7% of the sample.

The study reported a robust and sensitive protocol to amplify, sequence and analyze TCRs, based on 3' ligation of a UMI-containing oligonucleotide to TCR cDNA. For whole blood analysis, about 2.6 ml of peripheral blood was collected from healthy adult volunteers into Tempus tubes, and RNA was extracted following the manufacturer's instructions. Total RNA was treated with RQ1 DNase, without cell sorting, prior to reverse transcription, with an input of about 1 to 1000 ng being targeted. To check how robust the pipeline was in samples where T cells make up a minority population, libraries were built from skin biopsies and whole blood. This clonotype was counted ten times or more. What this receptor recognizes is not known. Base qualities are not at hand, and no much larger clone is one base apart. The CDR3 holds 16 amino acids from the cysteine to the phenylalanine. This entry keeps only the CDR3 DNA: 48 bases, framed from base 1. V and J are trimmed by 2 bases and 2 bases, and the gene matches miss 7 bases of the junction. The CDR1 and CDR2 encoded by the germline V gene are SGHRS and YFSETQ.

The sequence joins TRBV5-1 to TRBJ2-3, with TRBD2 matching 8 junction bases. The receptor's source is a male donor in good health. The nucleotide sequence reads TGCGCCAGCAGCTTAGGGGCTAGCGGGCTCACAGATACGCAGTATTTT. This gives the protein CASSLGASGLTDTQYF.